This T cell receptor (beta chain) was sequenced during a study of blood T cell repertoires in COVID-19. Background on the study: Acute and convalescent COVID-19 specimens originated in the United States, Italy and Spain.

Assignments of participants to cohorts depended upon their own reported clinical history. Produced via immunoSEQ multiplex PCR; TCRdb's table is partial and in-frame only. Among about 230,000 clones, nearly 90% were seen once, and the ten largest hold 10% to 14%. Germline V gives CDR1 MDHEN, CDR2 SYDVKM. Trimming took off 7 bases at V and 0 bases at J, with 7 bases between the two ends. The CDR3 is made up of 13 amino acids. This TCR derives from a man aged 25 to 45 who had recovered from COVID-19. The sequenced material came from PBMCs or T cells enriched from blood (not recorded which). The chain uses TRBV28 and TRBJ2-1; no clear D. CDR3 in amino acids: CASMAGSYNEQFF. The CDR3 nucleotides are TGTGCCAGCATGGCAGGCTCCTACAATGAGCAGTTCTTC.